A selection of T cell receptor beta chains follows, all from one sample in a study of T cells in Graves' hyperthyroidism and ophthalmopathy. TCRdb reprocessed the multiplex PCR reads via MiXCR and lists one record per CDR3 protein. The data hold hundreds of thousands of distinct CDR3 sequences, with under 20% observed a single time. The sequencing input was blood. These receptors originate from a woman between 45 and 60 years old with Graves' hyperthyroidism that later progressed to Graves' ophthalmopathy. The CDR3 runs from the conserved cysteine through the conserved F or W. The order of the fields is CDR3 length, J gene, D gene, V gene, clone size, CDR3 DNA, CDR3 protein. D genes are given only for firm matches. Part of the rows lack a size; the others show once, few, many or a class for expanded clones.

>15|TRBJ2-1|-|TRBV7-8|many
TGTGCCAGCAGCCAGCGGACCGTTCGGGGCGGCGAGCAGTTCTTC
CASSQRTVRGGEQFF
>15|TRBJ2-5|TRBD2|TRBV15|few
TGTGCCACCAGCATCGGGGGGGCCCAGCGAGAGACCCAGTACTTC
CATSIGGAQRETQYF
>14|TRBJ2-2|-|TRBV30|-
TGTGCCTGGAACGGGGGGCGGAACACCGGGGAGCTGTTTTTT
CAWNGGRNTGELFF
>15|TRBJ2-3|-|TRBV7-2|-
TGTGCCAGCCGTCCTAGGCCCGGGCGCACAGATACGCAGTATTTT
CASRPRPGRTDTQYF
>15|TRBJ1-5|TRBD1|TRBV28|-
TGTGCCAGCAGCAACGCCGGGACAGAGAATCAGCCCCAGCATTTT
CASSNAGTENQPQHF
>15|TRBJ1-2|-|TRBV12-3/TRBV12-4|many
TGTGCCAGCAGCCCCCACCTCCTACCTAACTATGGCTACACCTTC
CASSPHLLPNYGYTF
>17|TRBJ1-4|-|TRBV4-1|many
TGCGCCAGCAGCCAAGACACCGTCAGGCTGAAGGGAGAAAAACTGTTTTTT
CASSQDTVRLKGEKLFF
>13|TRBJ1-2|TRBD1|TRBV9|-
TGTGCCAGCAGCGGACCGGGACAGTATGGCTACACCTTC
CASSGPGQYGYTF
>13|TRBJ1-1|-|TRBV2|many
TGTGCCAGCATATCCGTCTCCGACACTGAAGCTTTCTTT
CASISVSDTEAFF
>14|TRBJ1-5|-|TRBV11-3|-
TGTGCCAGCAGCCGGGCAGGGTCGAATCAGCCCCAGCATTTT
CASSRAGSNQPQHF
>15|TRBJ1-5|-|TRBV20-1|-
TGCAGTGCTCTTTTCACGGGGAGTCGCAATCAGCCCCAGCATTTT
CSALFTGSRNQPQHF
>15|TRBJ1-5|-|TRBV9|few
TGTGCCAGCAGCGTAGCTGCAGGGGAAGGTCAGCCCCAGCATTTT
CASSVAAGEGQPQHF
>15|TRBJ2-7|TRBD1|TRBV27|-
TGTGCCAGCAGTACCCGGGACAGGGCTTCCTACGAGCAGTACTTC
CASSTRDRASYEQYF
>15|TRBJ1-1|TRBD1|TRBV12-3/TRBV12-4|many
TGTGCCAGCAGAACTAACAGGGGGACGAACACTGAAGCTTTCTTT
CASRTNRGTNTEAFF
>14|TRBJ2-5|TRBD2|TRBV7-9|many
TGTGCCAGCAGCTCGGGACTAGCGGAAGAGACCCAGTACTTC
CASSSGLAEETQYF
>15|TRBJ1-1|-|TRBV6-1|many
TGTGCCAGCAGTGAATATCGGATTTTGAACACTGAAGCTTTCTTT
CASSEYRILNTEAFF
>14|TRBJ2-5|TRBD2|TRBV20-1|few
TGCAGTGCGGGGGTAGCGGGGGTCAAAGAGACCCAGTACTTC
CSAGVAGVKETQYF
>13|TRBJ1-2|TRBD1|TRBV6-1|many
TGTGCCAGCAGTGAAGGGACAGGGTTTAGCTACACCTTC
CASSEGTGFSYTF
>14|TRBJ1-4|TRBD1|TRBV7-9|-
TGTGCCAGCAGCCACATAACAGGGGGGGAAAAACTGTTTTTT
CASSHITGGEKLFF
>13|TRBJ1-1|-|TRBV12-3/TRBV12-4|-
TGTGCCAGCAGGGACCCACGGAACACTGAAGCTTTCTTT
CASRDPRNTEAFF
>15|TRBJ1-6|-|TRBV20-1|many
TGCAGTGCTGGTGATCGGGTAACGCCGAGTTCACCCCTCCACTTT
CSAGDRVTPSSPLHF
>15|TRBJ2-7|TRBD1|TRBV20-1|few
TGCAGTGCTAGAGAGATAAAAACAGGGGGAGAGGAGCAGTACTTC
CSAREIKTGGEEQYF
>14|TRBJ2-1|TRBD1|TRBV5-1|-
TGCGCCAGCAGCATCCGGACAGGGGGACATGAGCAGTTCTTC
CASSIRTGGHEQFF
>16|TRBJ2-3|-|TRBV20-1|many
TGCAGTGCAGAGGAGCCGAAAGGCCGAAGCACAGATACGCAGTATTTT
CSAEEPKGRSTDTQYF
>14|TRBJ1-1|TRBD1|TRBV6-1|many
TGTGCCAGCAGACCAGGGGGTGGGTACACTGAAGCTTTCTTT
CASRPGGGYTEAFF
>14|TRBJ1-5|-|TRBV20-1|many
TGCAGTGCTACAGGGGTTGGGAGCAATCAGCCCCAGCATTTT
CSATGVGSNQPQHF
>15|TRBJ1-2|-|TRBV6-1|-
TGTGCCAGCAGTGACCAGAGACAGGAAACCTATGGCTACACCTTC
CASSDQRQETYGYTF